The 10 T cell receptor beta chains below all came from one sample that was sequenced in a study of cytomegalovirus exposure and HLA in healthy donors. TCRdb's copy holds only in-frame clones and misses some; the assay was immunoSEQ multiplex PCR. The sample shows over 150,000 clones, 86% of them seen only once. Sequenced input: PBMCs. These receptors came from a human donor in good health.

To note about this clone: An end of the junction does not agree with germline; a read error may underlie this. The chain has TRBV7-7 and TRBJ1-5; 7 nucleotides match TRBD1. The CDR3 runs 16 residues. CDR1 and CDR2 from the germline V gene are SSHAT and FNYEAQ (reference sequence). CDR3 region: CASRLSHRGSNQPQHF. In nucleotides, the CDR3 is TGTGCTAGCAGATTAAGCCACAGGGGTAGCAATCAGCCCCAGCATTTT.

This clone was detected a few times. V is TRBV6-1 and J is TRBJ1-1; D not resolved. The V end lost 3 bases, the J end lost 1 base, and 6 bases lay between the germline ends. The CDR3 sequence is 13 residues long. Germline loops: CDR1 MNHNS, CDR2 SASEGT. The CDR3 spells CASSDYRNTEAFF. In nucleotides, the CDR3 is TGTGCCAGCAGTGATTACAGGAACACTGAAGCTTTCTTT.

V usage is TRBV19 and J usage is TRBJ1-5, with 9 bases matching TRBD1. The V gene's germline CDR1 is LNHDA and CDR2 SQIVND (reference sequence). The junction had 6 bases not matched to a gene; V was cut back by 5 bases and J by 4 bases. There are 15 residues in the CDR3. CDR3 bases: TGTGCCAGTAGTCGGGGGGGGACAGGGAATCAGCCCCAGCATTTT. Translating gives CASSRGGTGNQPQHF.

This sequence joins TRBV9 and TRBJ1-2; D may be TRBD1 (5 bases). Germline CDR1 and CDR2: SGDLS and YYNGEE. CDR3 length: 14 amino acids. The V gene lost 3 bases and the J gene lost 5 bases, with 14 bases spanning the gap. The DNA for the CDR3 is TGTGCCAGCAGCGCAAAGGGGCCGAGGTATGGCTACACCTTC. This gives the protein CASSAKGPRYGYTF.

The rearrangement links TRBV7-9 to TRBJ2-7; a weak D match, TRBD1 (8 bases). The germline CDR1 and CDR2 sequences are SEHNR and FQNEAQ (reference sequence). Trimming removed 3 bases at V and 5 bases at J, with 20 bases between. The CDR3 spans 16 residues. CDR3 DNA: TGTGCCAGCAGCTTCCGGATTTTAACAGGGGGGGACGAGCAGTACTTC. This translates into CASSFRILTGGDEQYF.

The chain recombines TRBV11-3 with TRBJ2-3, with D tentatively TRBD2 (6 bases). Germline V gives CDR1 SGHNT, CDR2 YENEEA. The CDR3 consists of 16 residues. Deletions cut 5 bases from V and 3 bases from J, with 18 bases between. In DNA, the CDR3 is TGTGCCAGCAGCCCAGGCCGGGGGTCGGATACAGATACGCAGTATTTT. Protein sequence: CASSPGRGSDTDTQYF. Full variable domain (outside the CDR3, taken from reference TRBV11-3 and TRBJ2-3): EAGVVQSPRYKIIEKKQPVAFWCNPISGHNTLYWYLQNLGQGPELLIRYENEEAVDDSQLPKDRFSAERLKGVDSTLKIQPAELGDSAVYLCASSPGRGSDTDTQYFGPGTRLTVL.

V is TRBV2 and J is TRBJ2-7; no definite D call. CDR1 is SNHLY and CDR2 is FYNNEI in the germline V gene. The ends were cut back, 6 bases at V and 3 bases at J, with 15 bases in the middle. CDR3 length equals 14 residues. CDR3 amino acids: CASRTPTQSYEQYF. CDR3 sequence (DNA): TGTGCCAGCAGAACCCCCACTCAAAGCTACGAGCAGTACTTC.

The rearrangement links TRBV10-3 to TRBJ2-7, with 7 bases that match TRBD1. V lost 5 bases, J lost 5 bases, and 3 bases stayed unmatched. This CDR3 comprises 12 residues. Germline V gene sequence: CDR1 ENHRY, CDR2 SYGVKD. The CDR3 DNA reads TGTGCCATCAGTCCAGGGGGTCACGAGCAGTACTTC. It specifies CAISPGGHEQYF.

Only a few counts were recorded for this clone. The chain joins TRBV25-1 to TRBJ1-3; D gene uncertain. Trimming took 2 bases from V and 4 from J, leaving 6 bases between them. CDR1 and CDR2 (germline): MGHDK, SYGVNS. CDR3 length: 13 residues. Here the CDR3 DNA reads TGTGCCAGCAGTGAACCGTCCGGAAACACCATATATTTT. The encoded protein is CASSEPSGNTIYF.

The chain uses TRBV7-9 and TRBJ1-4; tentatively, D is TRBD1 (6 bases). From germline, CDR1 is SEHNR and CDR2 FQNEAQ (reference sequence). The CDR3 consists of 14 residues. The V end was cut by 5 bases, the J end by 4 bases, with 11 bases between. As DNA, the CDR3 is TGTGCCAGCAGCCGGGGGGGCCGTAATGAAAAACTGTTTTTT. Translated, it gives CASSRGGRNEKLFF.